The sample holds many counts of the clone carrying this TCR beta chain. The record originates from a study of T cells in Graves' hyperthyroidism and ophthalmopathy. TCR beta CDR3 region amplification was performed from RNA transcripts. The HTBI primer set was used in a first-round RT-PCR of the TCR CDR3. MiXCR was run by TCRdb on the multiplex PCR reads, yielding one entry per CDR3 protein. This table holds over 300,000 distinct CDR3 sequences, roughly an eighth found once. Germline CDR1 SGHNT, CDR2 YYREEE (reference sequence). CDR3 size: 15 residues. Trimming removed 4 bases at V and 4 bases at J, with 17 bases between.

This clonotype originated in a woman aged 40 to 50 with Graves' ophthalmopathy. Sequencing was done on a sample of blood. The chain carries TRBV5-4 and TRBJ1-2, with D perhaps matching TRBD1 (5 bases). The CDR3 sequence: CASSLTVGGGYGYTF. Written as DNA, the CDR3 is TGTGCCAGCAGCCTGACAGTGGGGGGAGGCTATGGCTACACCTTC.